Below are 18 T cell receptor beta chains sequenced from a single sample in a study of cytomegalovirus exposure and HLA in healthy donors. PCR employed 60 Vbeta and 13 Jbeta primers. The method was immunoSEQ multiplex PCR; TCRdb's version includes in-frame clones alone and lacks a portion of them. Of approximately 97,000 clones detected, around 84% appear once; the ten largest clones hold 4.1%. What was sequenced was PBMCs. The receptors here all came from a woman aged 40 to 55 in good health and CMV-seropositive.

The genes are TRBV27 and TRBJ2-7, with 14 bases that match TRBD2. The CDR3 consists of 20 residues. Trimming cost V 11 bases and J 3 bases; bases outside gene matches: 24. Looked up from germline, CDR1 is MNHEY and CDR2 is SMNVEV (reference sequence). DNA for the CDR3: TGTGCCGCAGACGTCTGGTCCGATGGGACTAGCGGGAGACAATACTACGAGCAGTACTTC. Protein product: CAADVWSDGTSGRQYYEQYF.

V gene TRBV5-1 combines with J gene TRBJ2-3; TRBD2 aligns across 12 bases. The CDR3 totals 15 residues. The germline gives CDR1 SGHRS, CDR2 YFSETQ. V lost 3 bases, J lost 6 bases, and 5 bases stayed unmatched. In DNA, the CDR3 is TGCGCCAGCAGCTCTCTAGCGGGAGGGCGGGATACGCAGTATTTT. Its protein is CASSSLAGGRDTQYF.

This clone was found a few times. For the CDR3, the DNA is TGTGCAAGTCGCTTGAAGGAGGGGTCTGAGACCCAGTACTTC. Translating it yields CASRLKEGSETQYF. The genes are TRBV12-2 and TRBJ2-5; the table's D call, TRBD2, was not checked against the DNA. TRBV12-2 is a pseudogene locus. This CDR3 has 14 amino acids.

The V call is TRBV18, the J call TRBJ1-3; 8 bases map to TRBD1. The CDR3 is 17 residues long. CDR1 and CDR2 (germline): KGHSH, LQKENI. J gave up 3 bases and V 2 bases, and 9 bases lay outside the gene matches. CDR3 in amino acids: CASSPLPTTGGGNTIYF. The CDR3 coding sequence is TGTGCCAGCTCACCATTACCCACAACAGGGGGTGGAAACACCATATATTTT. Full variable domain (missing parts from reference TRBV18 and TRBJ1-3): NAGVMQNPRHLVRRRGQEARLRCSPMKGHSHVYWYRQLPEEGLKFMVYLQKENIIDESGMPKERFSAEFPKEGPSILRIQQVVRGDSAAYFCASSPLPTTGGGNTIYFGEGSWLTVV.

The chain has TRBV29-1 and TRBJ2-7; 8 bases match TRBD2. CDR1 is SQVTM and CDR2 is ANQGSEA in the germline V gene. This CDR3 comprises 14 residues. The V segment lost 5 bases and the J segment 5 bases; nucleotides outside the gene matches: 11. CDR3 loop: CSVLETSVPNEQYF. The CDR3 DNA follows: TGCAGCGTTCTCGAGACTAGCGTCCCCAACGAGCAGTACTTC.

This sequence joins TRBV5-1 and TRBJ1-5, with TRBD1 identical over 10 bases. Per the germline V gene, CDR1 is SGHRS and CDR2 is YFSETQ. The CDR3 has 15 residues. The V and J ends lost 3 bases and 6 bases, in that order; junction bases with no gene match: 6. The CDR3 nucleotides are TGCGCCAGCAGCTACCGACAGGGGGCCGGTCAGCCCCAGCATTTT. It codes for CASSYRQGAGQPQHF.

The rearrangement uses TRBV28 and TRBJ1-5, with 9 nucleotides matching TRBD1. The germline V gene encodes CDR1 MDHEN and CDR2 SYDVKM. The length of the CDR3 is 14 residues. The V gene end was trimmed by 6 bases and the J gene end by 6 bases; junction bases not matched to a gene: 6. CDR3: CASRIPGQGQPQHF. The CDR3 region has the DNA TGTGCCAGCAGGATCCCGGGACAGGGTCAGCCCCAGCATTTT. Looking up the rest from reference TRBV28 and TRBJ1-5 gives the full variable domain: DVKVTQSSRYLVKRTGEKVFLECVQDMDHENMFWYRQDPGLGLRLIYFSYDVKMKEKGDIPEGYSVSREKKERFSLILESASTNQTSMYLCASRIPGQGQPQHFGDGTRLSIL.

The chain combines TRBV9 with TRBJ2-1; 10 bases match TRBD2. Per germline, CDR1 SGDLS and CDR2 YYNGEE. V shed 2 bases, J shed 6 bases, and the junction held 5 bases outside the gene matches. The CDR3 runs 15 residues. The CDR3: CASSVDGTSVNEQFF. The CDR3 nucleotides are TGTGCCAGCAGCGTGGACGGGACTAGCGTCAATGAGCAGTTCTTC.

This clone was detected only once. V is TRBV5-1 and J is TRBJ2-1, with 7 bases lining up with TRBD1. Germline V gives CDR1 SGHRS, CDR2 YFSETQ. The CDR3 runs to 15 residues. V trimming: 0 bases; J trimming: 12 bases; junction bases outside the gene matches: 12. Here the CDR3 DNA reads TGCGCCAGCAGCTTGGAGGTCGCTAGCCACAGGGGGCAGTTCTTC. Protein product: CASSLEVASHRGQFF. Full variable domain (outside the CDR3, taken from reference TRBV5-1 and TRBJ2-1): KAGVTQTPRYLIKTRGQQVTLSCSPISGHRSVSWYQQTPGQGLQFLFEYFSETQRNKGNFPGRFSGRQFSNSRSEMNVSTLELGDSALYLCASSLEVASHRGQFFGPGTRLTVL.

A few counts support this clone. This chain links TRBV5-1 with TRBJ2-2; no clear D. The V gene lost 4 bases and the J gene lost 4 bases, with 8 bases spanning the gap. The CDR3 runs 13 residues. Per germline, CDR1 SGHRS and CDR2 YFSETQ. CDR3 amino acids: CASSPMATGELFF. The CDR3 nucleotides read TGCGCCAGCAGCCCCATGGCCACCGGGGAGCTGTTTTTT.

The chain uses TRBV6-1 and TRBJ1-5; possibly TRBD1 for D (5 bases). This CDR3 is 15 amino acids long. From germline, CDR1 is MNHNS and CDR2 SASEGT. The V end lost 2 bases, the J end lost 6 bases, and 14 bases lay between the germline ends. CDR3 residues: CASSETPIGAQPQHF. The CDR3 nucleotides are TGTGCCAGCAGTGAAACCCCGATAGGGGCTCAGCCCCAGCATTTT.

This clone occurred once. The same CDR3 is also encoded by other DNA sequences in this sample. The J gene is TRBJ2-3, the V gene TRBV4-1; unclear D gene. The CDR3 totals 15 residues. Germline V CDR1 and CDR2: MGHRA, YSYEKL. V dropped 1 base and J dropped 2 bases, with 10 bases sitting between them. The CDR3 region is CASSQVAQPTDTQYF. CDR3 bases: TGCGCCAGCAGCCAAGTCGCGCAACCCACAGATACGCAGTATTTT.

This sequence joins TRBV4-1 and TRBJ2-7; 15 bases line up with TRBD2. Looked up from germline, CDR1 is MGHRA and CDR2 is YSYEKL. V gave up 3 bases and J gave up 5 bases; unmatched junction bases: 8. This CDR3 contains 17 residues. CDR3 in amino acids: CASSQQPGTSGRNEQYF. CDR3 DNA: TGCGCCAGCAGCCAGCAGCCCGGGACTAGCGGGAGGAACGAGCAGTACTTC.

There are a few counts of this clone. V and J are TRBV7-9 and TRBJ2-1; D may be TRBD2 (5 bases). Germline assignment: CDR1 SEHNR and CDR2 FQNEAQ (reference sequence). The CDR3 is 12 residues long. V was pared by 6 bases and J by 7 bases, with 10 bases between. Written as DNA, the CDR3 is TGTGCCAGCAGACAACGCGGGAATGAGCAGTTCTTC. Its protein product is CASRQRGNEQFF.

The CDR3: CASSLRGFSYEQYF. Here the CDR3 DNA reads TGTGCCAGCAGTTTAAGGGGTTTCTCCTACGAGCAGTACTTC. The chain recombines TRBV27 with TRBJ2-7, with D possibly being TRBD1 (5 bases). CDR1 and CDR2 (germline): MNHEY, SMNVEV (reference sequence). The CDR3 is 14 residues long. V was trimmed by 2 bases and J by 0 bases, leaving 8 bases between them.

This clone was seen a handful of times. The chain couples TRBV7-2 to TRBJ2-3; tentative D call: TRBD2 (5 bases). Germline CDR1 and CDR2: SGHTA and FQGNSA. V was clipped by 4 bases and J by 4 bases, with 15 bases between them. CDR3 size: 15 residues. The CDR3 is CASSSTTAFSDTQYF. The CDR3 DNA reads as TGTGCCAGCAGCTCGACTACAGCCTTTTCAGATACGCAGTATTTT. Full variable domain (rest looked up from reference TRBV7-2 and TRBJ2-3): GAGVSQSPSNKVTEKGKDVELRCDPISGHTALYWYRQSLGQGLEFLIYFQGNSAPDKSGLPSDRFSAERTGGSVSTLTIQRTQQEDSAVYLCASSSTTAFSDTQYFGPGTRLTVL.

The chain carries TRBV27 and TRBJ2-3; D gene unclear. Trimming removed 5 bases at V and 2 bases at J, with 11 bases between. In germline, CDR1 is MNHEY, CDR2 SMNVEV (reference sequence). The CDR3 consists of 14 residues. The CDR3: CASSPYSFTDTQYF. CDR3 bases: TGTGCCAGCAGTCCGTACTCTTTCACAGATACGCAGTATTTT.

The chain employs TRBV9 and TRBJ2-1, with a tentative D call TRBD2 (6 bases). Germline V lookup: CDR1 SGDLS, CDR2 YYNGEE. The CDR3 consists of 16 residues. V shed 0 bases and J shed 2 bases, with 12 bases lying between them. The CDR3 sequence is CASSVGSGDPYNEQFF. In DNA, the CDR3 is TGTGCCAGCAGCGTAGGGTCGGGAGACCCCTACAATGAGCAGTTCTTC.